The rows below give T cell receptor beta chains drawn from one sample of a study of cytomegalovirus exposure and HLA in healthy donors. The data were produced by immunoSEQ multiplex PCR, yet TCRdb's version contains in-frame clones alone and is incomplete. The sample lists 95,000 to 150,000 clones, around 76% occurring once. What was sequenced was PBMCs. Source of these receptors: a man in his sixties in good health and CMV-seropositive. The CDR3 runs from the conserved cysteine through the conserved F or W. The D gene is left open where the match is weak. Part of the rows lack a size; the others show once, few, many or a class for expanded clones.

>-|TRBJ2-7|few|TRBV5-5
CASSLLGGDLYEQYF
TGTGCCAGCAGCCTATTAGGCGGGGACTTATACGAGCAGTACTTC
>TRBD1|TRBJ1-6|once|TRBV27
CASSFGDRGNSPLHF
TGTGCCAGCAGTTTTGGGGACAGGGGTAATTCACCCCTCCACTTT
>TRBD1|TRBJ1-2|-|TRBV10-2
CASSLDRIYGYTF
TGCGCCAGCAGCCTGGACAGGATCTATGGCTACACCTTC
>TRBD2|TRBJ2-1|once|TRBV10-2
CASSKGGGPSYNEQFF
TGCGCCAGCAGTAAGGGCGGGGGGCCCTCCTACAATGAGCAGTTCTTC
>-|TRBJ1-4|-|TRBV15
CATSRDLGDSQLFF
TGTGCCACCAGCAGAGATCTAGGAGATAGCCAACTGTTTTTT
>TRBD1|TRBJ1-5|-|TRBV5-5
CASSFTGGLDQPQHF
TGTGCCAGCAGCTTTACAGGGGGGCTAGATCAGCCCCAGCATTTT
>TRBD2|TRBJ2-7|-|TRBV7-2
CASSVRLAGGSEQYF
TGTGCCAGCAGCGTTAGACTAGCGGGAGGATCCGAGCAGTACTTC
>-|TRBJ1-6|-|TRBV19
CASSISFTGRDSPLHF
TGTGCCAGTAGTATCAGTTTTACAGGGAGGGATTCACCCCTCCACTTT
>TRBD1|TRBJ1-2|-|TRBV5-1
CASSLSQGASGYTF
TGCGCCAGCAGCTTGTCACAGGGGGCATCTGGCTACACCTTC
>-|TRBJ2-3|-|TRBV5-4
CASSLERYTQYF
TGTGCCAGCAGCTTGGAGCGATATACGCAGTATTTT
>-|TRBJ2-4|-|TRBV11-3
CASSLNSKNIQYF
TGTGCCAGCAGCTTAAACAGCAAAAACATTCAGTACTTC
>TRBD1|TRBJ1-3|-|TRBV11-2
CASSSTGPSSGNTIYF
TGTGCCAGCAGCTCGACAGGGCCGAGCTCTGGAAACACCATATATTTT
>-|TRBJ1-1|-|TRBV6-5
CASSFRENTEAFF
TGTGCCAGCAGTTTCCGGGAGAACACTGAAGCTTTCTTT
>TRBD1|TRBJ1-2|few|TRBV29-1
CSIYTGGWSYGYTF
TGCAGCATCTACACAGGGGGTTGGAGCTATGGCTACACCTTC
>TRBD2|TRBJ2-1|-|TRBV27
CASRREGNNEQFF
TGTGCCAGCAGGCGGGAGGGTAACAATGAGCAGTTCTTC
>-|TRBJ1-6|-|TRBV10-3
CAISAGNYNSPLHF
TGTGCCATCAGTGCGGGGAATTATAATTCACCCCTCCACTTT